Each of the 13 T cell receptor beta chains below was sequenced from the same sample in a study of blood T cell repertoires in COVID-19. TCRdb's copy holds only in-frame clones and misses some; the assay was immunoSEQ multiplex PCR. The sample records some 110,000 clones, 80% to 90% being singletons. The specimen was peripheral blood. The receptors derive from a man aged 70 or older who had recovered from COVID-19.

V usage is TRBV6-6 and J usage is TRBJ1-6; D ambiguous. This CDR3 is 14 amino acids long. V was cut by 0 bases and J by 10 bases, with 10 bases left in between. Germline lookup yields CDR1 MNHNY and CDR2 SVGAGI (reference sequence). The DNA for the CDR3 is TGTGCCAGCAGTTACTCGGTCGGGAAATCACCCCTCCACTTT. This sequence encodes CASSYSVGKSPLHF.

This clone has a single count. This chain joins TRBV12-5 and TRBJ2-3; D remains unclear. V shed 6 bases and J shed 0 bases, with 4 bases lying between them. CDR3 length: 12 amino acids. The germline gives CDR1 LGHNT, CDR2 FRNRAP. The CDR3 is CASGYSTDTQYF. In DNA, the CDR3 is TGTGCTAGTGGATATAGCACAGATACGCAGTATTTT.

This chain connects TRBV12-3 or TRBV12-4 to TRBJ1-2, with D perhaps TRBD1 (6 bases). CDR3 size: 13 residues. Trimming pared 1 base from V and 6 bases from J, leaving 9 bases between. The CDR3 protein is CASSLGTAHGYTF. The DNA of the CDR3 is TGTGCCAGCAGTTTAGGGACAGCCCATGGCTACACCTTC.

The chain recombines TRBV27 with TRBJ1-1; 7 bases are shared with TRBD1. The CDR3 is made up of 15 amino acids. Germline assignment: CDR1 MNHEY and CDR2 SMNVEV (reference sequence). The ends lost 5 bases at V and 5 bases at J; junction bases unmatched: 11. CDR3 in amino acids: CASSPINRGKTEAFF. CDR3 coding DNA: TGTGCCAGCAGTCCGATTAACAGGGGAAAGACTGAAGCTTTCTTT.

The gene calls are TRBV5-1 and TRBJ2-1; 14 positions match TRBD2. The CDR3 extends over 16 amino acids. Germline V gene sequence: CDR1 SGHRS, CDR2 YFSETQ. The ends lost 0 bases at V and 9 bases at J; junction bases unmatched: 5. The CDR3 bases are TGCGCCAGCAGCTTGGGACTAGCGGGGGGGCCCGCTGAGCAGTTCTTC. Translating gives CASSLGLAGGPAEQFF.

The rearrangement links TRBV5-4 to TRBJ1-1; D is uncertain. The CDR3 has 12 amino acids. CDR1 and CDR2 (germline): SGHNT, YYREEE (reference sequence). Trimming removed 4 bases at V and 1 base at J, with 5 bases between. In DNA, the CDR3 is TGTGCCAGCAGCCTCAGGAACACTGAAGCTTTCTTT. It translates to CASSLRNTEAFF.

The V gene is TRBV7-6, the J gene TRBJ1-6, with D uncertain. Looked up from germline, CDR1 is SGHVS and CDR2 is FNYEAQ. V lost 1 base to trimming and J lost 10 bases, with 11 bases between them. The CDR3 is 14 amino acids. CDR3 sequence reads: CASSLDSFGSPLHF. For the CDR3, the DNA is TGTGCCAGCAGCTTAGATAGTTTCGGGTCACCCCTCCACTTT. Combining the CDR3 with reference TRBV7-6 and TRBJ1-6 gives the whole variable domain GAGVSQSPRYKVTKRGQDVALRCDPISGHVSLYWYRQALGQGPEFLTYFNYEAQQDKSGLPNDRFSAERPEGSISTLTIQRTEQRDSAMYRCASSLDSFGSPLHFGNGTRLTVT.

This sequence joins TRBV19 and TRBJ2-7; 8 positions match TRBD1. Germline V gene data show CDR1 as LNHDA and CDR2 as SQIVND (reference sequence). This CDR3 is 15 amino acids long. Germline trimming cut 2 bases from V and 4 bases from J; bases unmatched to any gene: 7. The CDR3, as DNA: TGTGCCAGTAGTATATCAGTCGGGACAGGATACGAGCAGTACTTC. Protein: CASSISVGTGYEQYF. The full variable domain, with the rest looked up from reference TRBV19 and TRBJ2-7, is DGGITQSPKYLFRKEGQNVTLSCEQNLNHDAMYWYRQDPGQGLRLIYYSQIVNDFQKGDIAEGYSVSREKKESFPLTVTSAQKNPTAFYLCASSISVGTGYEQYFGPGTRLTVT.

This clone was recorded only once. The chain joins TRBV19 to TRBJ1-5; D gene unclear. V lost 7 bases and J 0 bases, leaving 22 bases between the germline ends. The CDR3 extends over 18 amino acids. Germline CDR1 and CDR2: LNHDA and SQIVND (reference sequence). In DNA, the CDR3 is TGTGCCAGTACTTCCCCAGACTTCGACTACTATAGCAATCAGCCCCAGCATTTT. This codes for CASTSPDFDYYSNQPQHF. Full variable domain (outside the CDR3, taken from reference TRBV19 and TRBJ1-5): DGGITQSPKYLFRKEGQNVTLSCEQNLNHDAMYWYRQDPGQGLRLIYYSQIVNDFQKGDIAEGYSVSREKKESFPLTVTSAQKNPTAFYLCASTSPDFDYYSNQPQHFGDGTRLSIL.

The chain has TRBV12-5 and TRBJ1-1, with D tentatively TRBD1 (6 bases). CDR1 LGHNT and CDR2 FRNRAP come from the germline V gene. The germline V and J ends were trimmed by 9 bases and 2 bases, with 28 bases remaining between them. This CDR3 spans 18 amino acids. CDR3 in amino acids: CASGLGFGGLPENTEAFF. The CDR3 DNA sequence: TGTGCTAGCGGGCTCGGGTTCGGGGGGCTGCCGGAAAACACTGAAGCTTTCTTT.

This clone was observed once. The V gene is TRBV5-1, the J gene TRBJ2-3; TRBD1 aligns across 8 bases. CDR3 length: 16 amino acids. V was pared by 0 bases and J by 6 bases, with 9 bases of the junction left unmatched. The germline CDR1 and CDR2 sequences are SGHRS and YFSETQ. The CDR3 region is CASSLAVSGGSDTQYF. CDR3 DNA: TGCGCCAGCAGCTTGGCGGTCTCAGGGGGCTCGGATACGCAGTATTTT.

The chain links TRBV28 to TRBJ2-7; 9 nucleotides match TRBD2. Trimming took 6 bases from V and 2 from J; bases not matched to a gene: 5. Germline CDR1 and CDR2: MDHEN and SYDVKM. The CDR3 contains 14 residues. The DNA of the CDR3 is TGTGCCAGCAGCCGACTAGCGGAAGCCTACGAGCAGTACTTC. Its protein is CASSRLAEAYEQYF.

The V call is TRBV27, the J call TRBJ1-1; TRBD1 matches 7 bases. J was trimmed by 4 bases and V by 6 bases; bases with no gene match: 11. This CDR3 region has 15 residues. Germline CDR1 is MNHEY and CDR2 is SMNVEV (reference sequence). CDR3 in amino acids: CASRQGTLGVTEAFF. The CDR3 nucleotides read TGTGCCAGCAGACAGGGGACCCTGGGAGTCACTGAAGCTTTCTTT.